Listed below are T cell receptor beta chains from one sample, sequenced in a study of cytotoxic CD8 clonotypes in ibrutinib-treated CLL. Clones were read by immunoSEQ multiplex PCR, and TCRdb kept only the in-frame ones, dropping some. In the table there are about 300,000 clones, roughly four fifths of which are singletons. The sequences come from PBMCs, collected at disease progression, from a patient treated with ibrutinib. Receptors originate from a human donor with chronic lymphocytic leukemia. Each CDR3 is given with its conserved first and last residue. Each record gives: J gene, V gene, clone size, D gene, CDR3 protein, CDR3 DNA. A D gene is named only where the DNA matches it firmly. The size field is filled for only some rows; it gives once, few, many or a size class.

j_call: TRBJ2-7
v_call: TRBV5-1
clone_size: .
d_call: TRBD2
cdr3_aa: CASSPGLAYEQYF
cdr3_nt: TGCGCCAGCAGCCCGGGACTAGCCTACGAGCAGTACTTC

j_call: TRBJ1-2
v_call: TRBV27
clone_size: .
d_call: .
cdr3_aa: CASLPASQAPYGYTF
cdr3_nt: TGTGCCAGCTTACCCGCGTCACAGGCCCCCTATGGCTACACCTTC

j_call: TRBJ2-7
v_call: TRBV6-5
clone_size: few
d_call: TRBD2
cdr3_aa: CASSPSGGLYEQYF
cdr3_nt: TGTGCCAGCAGTCCTAGCGGGGGGCTCTACGAGCAGTACTTC

j_call: TRBJ1-6
v_call: TRBV9
clone_size: once
d_call: .
cdr3_aa: CASSVAGGTNSPLHF
cdr3_nt: TGTGCCAGCAGCGTAGCGGGGGGGACCAATTCACCCCTCCACTTT

j_call: TRBJ2-5
v_call: TRBV9
clone_size: .
d_call: .
cdr3_aa: CASSQTGRAETQYF
cdr3_nt: TGTGCCAGCAGCCAAACCGGCAGGGCCGAGACCCAGTACTTC

j_call: TRBJ1-3
v_call: TRBV2
clone_size: .
d_call: TRBD1
cdr3_aa: CASRQGFFSGNTIYF
cdr3_nt: TGTGCCAGCAGACAGGGGTTCTTCTCTGGAAACACCATATATTTT

j_call: TRBJ2-5
v_call: TRBV2
clone_size: .
d_call: .
cdr3_aa: CASSEARWGDETQYF
cdr3_nt: TGTGCCAGCAGCGAAGCGAGATGGGGGGACGAGACCCAGTACTTC

j_call: TRBJ1-2
v_call: TRBV29-1
clone_size: once
d_call: TRBD1
cdr3_aa: CSVDRSGGLGGYTF
cdr3_nt: TGCAGCGTTGATCGGTCAGGGGGCCTGGGGGGCTACACCTTC

j_call: TRBJ1-2
v_call: TRBV7-9
clone_size: once
d_call: TRBD1
cdr3_aa: CASSSPGQGNLNEYGYTF
cdr3_nt: TGTGCCAGCAGTTCGCCGGGACAGGGGAATTTGAACGAGTATGGCTACACCTTC

j_call: TRBJ2-7
v_call: TRBV29-1
clone_size: .
d_call: .
cdr3_aa: CSVVLEWAGAYEQYF
cdr3_nt: TGCAGCGTTGTTCTCGAGTGGGCAGGGGCCTACGAGCAGTACTTC

j_call: TRBJ1-1
v_call: TRBV2
clone_size: .
d_call: .
cdr3_aa: CASVVSRGEAFF
cdr3_nt: TGTGCCAGCGTTGTCTCCAGGGGTGAAGCTTTCTTT

j_call: TRBJ2-5
v_call: TRBV29-1
clone_size: .
d_call: .
cdr3_aa: CSVKTDEETQYF
cdr3_nt: TGCAGCGTTAAGACTGATGAGGAGACCCAGTACTTC

j_call: TRBJ2-5
v_call: TRBV9
clone_size: .
d_call: TRBD2
cdr3_aa: CASSVGETSGEETQYF
cdr3_nt: TGTGCCAGCAGCGTAGGTGAGACTAGCGGAGAAGAGACCCAGTACTTC

j_call: TRBJ2-7
v_call: TRBV7-8
clone_size: .
d_call: TRBD2
cdr3_aa: CASSAWRLAGVREQYF
cdr3_nt: TGTGCCAGCAGCGCCTGGAGACTAGCGGGAGTAAGGGAGCAGTACTTC

j_call: TRBJ1-1
v_call: TRBV6-7
clone_size: .
d_call: .
cdr3_aa: CASRYLGGEAFF
cdr3_nt: TGTGCCAGCAGGTACCTGGGAGGTGAAGCTTTCTTT

j_call: TRBJ1-4
v_call: TRBV5-8
clone_size: .
d_call: .
cdr3_aa: CASSQTGSLQKLFF
cdr3_nt: TGTGCCAGCAGCCAGACCGGGAGTCTCCAAAAACTGTTTTTT

j_call: TRBJ2-2
v_call: TRBV6-5
clone_size: .
d_call: .
cdr3_aa: CASSYLTGNTGELFF
cdr3_nt: TGTGCCAGCAGTTACTTGACAGGGAACACCGGGGAGCTGTTTTTT